The entry that follows covers one T cell receptor (beta chain) sequence. As yet, its antigen is unknown. These data are taken from a study of immune cell composition in non-small cell lung cancer. Measured with immunoSEQ multiplex PCR; TCRdb has only the in-frame clones, and not every one. Seen here are several thousand clones, around 67% observed once, and the top ten hold under 30%. Study-wide results and limits: In adenocarcinoma, maximal tumour-associated clone frequency tracked TIL tumour reactivity.

Normal lung was sampled as far from the tumour as possible, at least 3 cm. The CDR3 is 13 amino acids. Trimming cost V 2 bases and J 5 bases; bases outside gene matches: 2. Germline CDR1 reads MNHEY; CDR2 reads SMNVEV (reference sequence). This chain connects TRBV27 to TRBJ1-2, with TRBD1 matching 7 bases. Sequenced sample: non-adjacent lung tissue. The TCR was taken from a human donor with non-small cell lung cancer. The CDR3 region has the DNA TGTGCCAGCAGTTTACCAGGGGGGTATGGCTACACCTTC. It translates to CASSLPGGYGYTF.